This TCR beta chain was documented in a study of cytomegalovirus exposure and HLA in healthy donors. Between the trimmed V and J ends, which lost 2 bases and 1 base, there was a span of 6 bases. Germline CDR1 and CDR2: GTSNPN and SVGIG (reference sequence). The CDR3 spans 13 residues. PCR amplification relied on 60 Vbeta primers (plus 13 Jbeta primers). The protocol was immunoSEQ multiplex PCR, while the TCRdb copy is restricted to in-frame clones and leaves out a portion. Here the sample spans 65,000 to 75,000 clones, about 65% being singletons. This clone was picked up one time. Sequencing was done on a sample of PBMCs. This receptor was obtained from a woman between 25 and 40 years old in good health and CMV-seronegative. V gene TRBV30 combines with J gene TRBJ1-5; tentative D call: TRBD1 (6 bases). The CDR3 is CAWSRGSNQPQHF. The CDR3 coding sequence is TGTGCCTGGAGTAGGGGGAGCAATCAGCCCCAGCATTTT.